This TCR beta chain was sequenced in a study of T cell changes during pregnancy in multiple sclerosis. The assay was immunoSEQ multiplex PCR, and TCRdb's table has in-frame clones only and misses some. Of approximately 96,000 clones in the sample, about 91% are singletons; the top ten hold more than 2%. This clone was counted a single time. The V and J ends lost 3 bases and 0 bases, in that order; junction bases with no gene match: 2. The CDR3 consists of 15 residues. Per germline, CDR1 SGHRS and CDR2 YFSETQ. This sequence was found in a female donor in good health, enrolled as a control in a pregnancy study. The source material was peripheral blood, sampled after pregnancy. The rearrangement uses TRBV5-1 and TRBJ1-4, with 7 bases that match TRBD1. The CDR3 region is CASSSDRATNEKLFF. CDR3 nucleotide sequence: TGCGCCAGCAGCTCCGACAGGGCAACTAATGAAAAACTGTTTTTT.